Here is one T cell receptor beta chain with its context. The sample belongs to a study of cytomegalovirus exposure and HLA in healthy donors. The CDR3 is made up of 14 amino acids. The V and J ends lost 0 bases and 5 bases respectively, with 8 bases between them. CDR1 is SGHRS and CDR2 is YFSETQ in the germline V gene. PCR used 60 Vbeta primers and 13 Jbeta primers. This table comes from immunoSEQ multiplex PCR, and its TCRdb copy is limited to in-frame clones, with some not included. Of about 120,000 clones in the sample, around three quarters are singletons; the top ten hold 2.5% to 3%. The clonotype comes from a woman between 18 and 29 years old in good health and CMV-seropositive. The V and J genes are TRBV5-1 and TRBJ1-4; possible D gene TRBD1, 5 bases. The sample was PBMCs. The CDR3 sequence: CASSLAGINEKLFF. The DNA of the CDR3 is TGCGCCAGCAGCTTGGCAGGGATCAATGAAAAACTGTTTTTT.